Below, 23 T cell receptor beta chains from the same sample are listed, as sequenced in a study of blood T cell repertoires in COVID-19. Produced via immunoSEQ multiplex PCR; TCRdb's table is partial and in-frame only. The sample gives some 230,000 clones, more than 75% of which show up once; approximately 8% is in the top ten. The sequenced sample consisted of peripheral blood. These TCRs come from a woman older than 75 with COVID-19, enrolled during active disease.

The V gene is TRBV29-1, the J gene TRBJ2-3; 8 bases are a match to TRBD2. CDR3 length: 13 amino acids. The germline gives CDR1 SQVTM, CDR2 ANQGSEA. Here the CDR3 DNA reads TGCAGTCAGACACGGGGGGGCCGAGATACGCAGTATTTT. This codes for CSQTRGGRDTQYF.

With respect to this clone: This sample includes further DNA sequences coding for the same CDR3. The chain uses TRBV18 and TRBJ1-5; D is perhaps TRBD1 (6 bases). Germline lookup yields CDR1 KGHSH and CDR2 LQKENI. The CDR3 totals 14 residues. V dropped 3 bases and J dropped 3 bases, with 9 bases sitting between them. In DNA, the CDR3 is TGTGCCAGCTCACCTGGACAGAACAATCAGCCCCAGCATTTT. Protein product: CASSPGQNNQPQHF. The full variable domain, with the rest looked up from reference TRBV18 and TRBJ1-5, is NAGVMQNPRHLVRRRGQEARLRCSPMKGHSHVYWYRQLPEEGLKFMVYLQKENIIDESGMPKERFSAEFPKEGPSILRIQQVVRGDSAAYFCASSPGQNNQPQHFGDGTRLSIL.

CDR3 DNA sequence: TGTGCCAGTAGTCCCTCCACGGCCAGGGGCATTCAGTACTTC. Its translation: CASSPSTARGIQYF. This chain uses TRBV19 with TRBJ2-4; D might be TRBD1 (6 bases). This CDR3 has 14 amino acids. V dropped 5 bases and J dropped 9 bases, with 17 bases sitting between them. Germline V gene sequence: CDR1 LNHDA, CDR2 SQIVND (reference sequence).

The V and J genes are TRBV30 and TRBJ1-4, with 10 bases aligning to TRBD1. V shed 2 bases, J shed 7 bases, and the junction held 4 bases outside the gene matches. The CDR3 has 14 residues. Per germline, CDR1 GTSNPN and CDR2 SVGIG (reference sequence). CDR3: CAWSSGTGVEKLFF. In DNA, the CDR3 is TGTGCCTGGAGTTCCGGGACAGGGGTTGAAAAACTGTTTTTT.

The gene calls are TRBV4-1 and TRBJ2-3; 9 bases fit TRBD2. This CDR3 is built from 17 residues. The germline V gene has CDR1 MGHRA and CDR2 YSYEKL. J gave up 4 bases and V 3 bases, and 11 bases lay outside the gene matches. The CDR3 DNA reads TGCGCCAGCAGCCAGGAGATAGGGCGGGGGGGAGCAGATACGCAGTATTTT. Amino acid sequence: CASSQEIGRGGADTQYF.

V and J are TRBV30 and TRBJ1-5; 7 nucleotides align to TRBD1. Trimming cost V 2 bases and J 2 bases; bases outside gene matches: 6. The CDR3 has 15 residues. Germline-derived CDR1 and CDR2 are GTSNPN and SVGIG (reference sequence). CDR3 protein: CAWSIGQAGNQPQHF. The DNA of the CDR3 is TGTGCCTGGAGTATTGGACAGGCCGGCAATCAGCCCCAGCATTTT.

The rearrangement links TRBV7-3 to TRBJ1-6; D is possibly TRBD1 (6 bases). The CDR3 length is 13 residues. Trimming left V 2 bases short and J 8 bases short, with 7 bases between. The germline gives CDR1 SGHTA, CDR2 FQGTGA. In DNA, the CDR3 is TGTGCCAGCAGCTTACAGGGGTATTCACCCCTCCACTTT. This sequence encodes CASSLQGYSPLHF.

The chain uses TRBV4-2 and TRBJ2-7; 8 bases fit TRBD2. Per germline, CDR1 LGHNA and CDR2 YNFKEQ. V was clipped by 4 bases and J by 7 bases; unmatched bases: 6. This CDR3 has 13 amino acids. CDR3 sequence reads: CASSPSGSEEQYF. The CDR3 coding sequence is TGTGCCAGCAGCCCCAGCGGGAGTGAGGAGCAGTACTTC.

The chain recombines TRBV27 with TRBJ2-3; D not resolved. Germline lookup yields CDR1 MNHEY and CDR2 SMNVEV (reference sequence). Trimming left V 7 bases short and J 6 bases short, with 14 bases between. This CDR3 region has 13 residues. The CDR3 coding sequence is TGTGCCAGCAAAAATGAGTTTCGGGATACGCAGTATTTT. It is translated as CASKNEFRDTQYF.

The rearrangement joins TRBV19 to TRBJ2-6, with TRBD1 as a possible D gene (5 bases). In germline, CDR1 is LNHDA, CDR2 SQIVND (reference sequence). V was trimmed by 6 bases and J by 0 bases, leaving 18 bases between them. The CDR3 extends over 18 amino acids. CDR3 amino acids: CASRRQLRAPSGANVLTF. The CDR3 DNA reads TGTGCCAGTAGGAGACAGTTAAGGGCACCCTCTGGGGCCAACGTCCTGACTTTC.

The CDR3 bases are TGTGCCAGCAGACCTGGGACAGGCTATAATGGCTACACCTTC. It is translated as CASRPGTGYNGYTF. The chain recombines TRBV6-6 with TRBJ1-2; 8 bases align to TRBD1. Unmatched junction bases numbered 9, after V lost 6 bases and J lost 6 bases. This CDR3 has 14 amino acids. Germline lookup yields CDR1 MNHNY and CDR2 SVGAGI (reference sequence).

This chain uses TRBV5-6 with TRBJ2-5, with D possibly matching TRBD2 (7 bases). The length of the CDR3 is 16 residues. Germline V gives CDR1 SGHDT, CDR2 YYEEEE. Trimming took off 4 bases at V and 3 bases at J, with 19 bases between the two ends. The CDR3 loop is CASSHYSGGAKETQYF. CDR3 in DNA: TGTGCCAGCAGCCACTACTCTGGGGGGGCCAAAGAGACCCAGTACTTC.

The V gene is TRBV2, the J gene TRBJ2-7; 8 bases are a match to TRBD2. Unmatched junction bases numbered 1, after V lost 1 base and J lost 2 bases. The CDR3 contains 14 residues. CDR1 SNHLY and CDR2 FYNNEI come from the germline V gene. CDR3 protein: CASSEGTSPYEQYF. The CDR3 region has the DNA TGTGCCAGCAGTGAAGGGACTAGCCCCTACGAGCAGTACTTC.

This clone was seen more than once but under ten times. The J gene is TRBJ2-2, the V gene TRBV5-1; D may be TRBD1 (6 bases). The CDR3 spans 15 residues. In germline, CDR1 is SGHRS, CDR2 YFSETQ. Deletions cut 5 bases from V and 5 bases from J, with 16 bases between. The CDR3 spells CASSLVDRTTGELFF. Written as DNA, the CDR3 is TGCGCCAGCAGTCTGGTTGACAGGACAACCGGGGAGCTGTTTTTT.

V and J are TRBV2 and TRBJ1-2, with 9 bases aligning to TRBD1. This CDR3 region has 13 residues. The germline V gene has CDR1 SNHLY and CDR2 FYNNEI. V lost 2 bases, J lost 6 bases, and 1 base stayed unmatched. This CDR3 reads CASSEYRGHGYTF. As DNA, the CDR3 is TGTGCCAGCAGTGAATACAGGGGGCATGGCTACACCTTC.

This chain connects TRBV5-1 to TRBJ2-2, with no clear D. This CDR3 contains 17 residues. Deletions cut 2 bases from V and 1 base from J, with 15 bases between. In germline, CDR1 is SGHRS, CDR2 YFSETQ. This CDR3 reads CASSFGLTVLNTGELFF. The CDR3 coding sequence is TGCGCCAGCAGCTTCGGTTTGACTGTCCTGAACACCGGGGAGCTGTTTTTT.

V is TRBV5-1 and J is TRBJ1-2; tentatively, D is TRBD1 (6 bases). The germline V gene encodes CDR1 SGHRS and CDR2 YFSETQ. This CDR3 has 16 residues. Between the trimmed V and J ends, which lost 0 bases and 8 bases, there was a span of 20 bases. CDR3 sequence (DNA): TGCGCCAGCAGCTTGGACGTGGGGGAGGGGGGCGGCGGCTACACCTTC. Encoded protein: CASSLDVGEGGGGYTF.

This chain connects TRBV15 to TRBJ1-5; no definite D call. This CDR3 has 12 amino acids. Trimming took 4 bases from V and 4 from J, leaving 5 bases between them. Germline V lookup: CDR1 LNHNV, CDR2 YYDKDF (reference sequence). The CDR3 nucleotides are TGTGCCACCAGCATCACAAATCAGCCCCAGCATTTT. It specifies CATSITNQPQHF. Together with reference TRBV15 and TRBJ1-5, the CDR3 gives the full variable domain: DAMVIQNPRYQVTQFGKPVTLSCSQTLNHNVMYWYQQKSSQAPKLLFHYYDKDFNNEADTPDNFQSRRPNTSFCFLDIRSPGLGDTAMYLCATSITNQPQHFGDGTRLSIL.

The gene calls are TRBV7-9 and TRBJ2-1, with a weak D call TRBD2 (6 bases). CDR3 length: 15 residues. Germline V gene lookup returns CDR1 SEHNR and CDR2 FQNEAQ (reference sequence). V was pared by 5 bases and J by 0 bases, with 11 bases between. The CDR3 region has the DNA TGTGCCAGCAGCGTCGCTAGCGTCTCCTACAATGAGCAGTTCTTC. Translating it yields CASSVASVSYNEQFF.

The chain couples TRBV10-3 to TRBJ1-5, with 8 bases lining up with TRBD1. J gave up 2 bases and V 3 bases, and 9 bases lay outside the gene matches. This CDR3 contains 17 residues. Germline-derived CDR1 and CDR2 are ENHRY and SYGVKD. The CDR3 loop is CAISDGQGGLGNQPQHF. The DNA of the CDR3 is TGTGCCATCAGTGATGGACAGGGAGGACTTGGCAATCAGCCCCAGCATTTT.

This clone has a single count. The chain employs TRBV7-9 and TRBJ2-3; 7 bases line up with TRBD1. The junction had 7 bases not matched to a gene; V was cut back by 5 bases and J by 2 bases. Germline CDR1 and CDR2: SEHNR and FQNEAQ (reference sequence). The CDR3 has 15 amino acids. The CDR3 protein is CASSPRQGITDTQYF. In DNA form, the CDR3 reads TGTGCCAGCAGCCCGAGACAGGGCATCACAGATACGCAGTATTTT.

The chain couples TRBV29-1 to TRBJ2-7; D is possibly TRBD2 (5 bases). Trimming removed 7 bases from V and 5 bases from J, with 15 bases in between. This CDR3 is 12 amino acids long. Per the germline V gene, CDR1 is SQVTM and CDR2 is ANQGSEA. CDR3 region: CSASGEGDEQYF. In DNA form, the CDR3 reads TGCAGCGCCTCTGGCGAGGGCGACGAGCAGTACTTC.

The rearrangement uses TRBV28 and TRBJ2-2, with 9 bases identical to TRBD1. The CDR3 runs 15 residues. Germline CDR1 reads MDHEN; CDR2 reads SYDVKM. V shed 6 bases and J 2 bases; nucleotides not matched to a gene: 4. The CDR3 protein is CASSPDRGNTGELFF. DNA for the CDR3: TGTGCCAGCAGCCCGGACAGGGGTAACACCGGGGAGCTGTTTTTT.